This T cell receptor (beta chain) stems from a study of cytomegalovirus exposure and HLA in healthy donors. This clone came up a few times. The PCR was carried out with 60 Vbeta primers and 13 Jbeta primers. Measured with immunoSEQ multiplex PCR; TCRdb has only the in-frame clones, and not every one. The sample has fewer than 200,000 clones, 68% seen once; the top ten hold about 2.5%. Germline V CDR1 and CDR2: MNHNS, SASEGT. Trimming cost V 3 bases and J 1 base; bases outside gene matches: 3. The CDR3 contains 16 residues. Source material: PBMCs. The chain joins TRBV6-1 to TRBJ2-2; 9 bases agree with TRBD2. This clonotype originated in a woman aged 35 to 49 in good health and CMV-seropositive. The CDR3, as DNA: TGTGCCAGCAGTGAGATGACTAGCGGGAACACCGGGGAGCTGTTTTTT. Its translation is CASSEMTSGNTGELFF.